The next 32 T cell receptor beta chains were all read from a single sample in a study of blood T cell repertoires in COVID-19. Only in-frame clones appear in the TCRdb table, and some are missing; sequencing was by immunoSEQ multiplex PCR. The sample carries more than 110,000 clones, 79% recorded once. Sequenced input: peripheral blood. The receptors originated from a man aged 60-69 years with acute or convalescent COVID-19.

This chain joins TRBV19 and TRBJ2-3; 10 bases agree with TRBD2. The trim removed 7 bases at V and 5 bases at J, leaving 9 bases unmatched. The CDR3 consists of 15 residues. Germline V lookup: CDR1 LNHDA, CDR2 SQIVND (reference sequence). As DNA, the CDR3 is TGTGCCAGTAACCCTAGCGGGAGATGGGAAGATACGCAGTATTTT. This gives the protein CASNPSGRWEDTQYF.

This rearrangement joins TRBV2 to TRBJ2-7, with D possibly TRBD2 on 5 matching bases. The CDR3 extends over 17 amino acids. The germline V and J ends were trimmed by 8 bases and 4 bases, with 27 bases remaining between them. The V gene's germline CDR1 is SNHLY and CDR2 FYNNEI. This chain's CDR3 is CASDDLPGGPEPYEQYF. CDR3 sequence (DNA): TGTGCCAGCGACGACCTCCCCGGAGGACCAGAACCTTACGAGCAGTACTTC.

V gene TRBV11-1 combines with J gene TRBJ1-1; D is unclear. V was pared by 4 bases and J by 4 bases, with 10 bases between. Germline lookup yields CDR1 SGHAT and CDR2 FQDESV (reference sequence). The CDR3 has 13 amino acids. The CDR3 loop is CASSWGAGTEAFF. The DNA for the CDR3 is TGTGCCAGCAGCTGGGGAGCGGGCACTGAAGCTTTCTTT.

This clone was seen a few times. The chain employs TRBV6-5 and TRBJ1-5; 9 nucleotides match TRBD1. V lost 4 bases to trimming and J lost 6 bases; unmatched junction nucleotides: 4. Per the germline V gene, CDR1 is MNHEY and CDR2 is SVGAGI. CDR3 length equals 14 residues. The CDR3 region has the DNA TGTGCCAGCAGTTTGGACAGGGGAGGTCAGCCCCAGCATTTT. Translated: CASSLDRGGQPQHF.

This clone was seen a handful of times. V gene TRBV19 combines with J gene TRBJ2-3; 11 bases agree with TRBD2. The CDR3 is 14 residues long. Germline V gene data show CDR1 as LNHDA and CDR2 as SQIVND (reference sequence). Trimming at V came to 10 bases and at J to 0 bases, leaving 3 bases not matched to a gene. This CDR3 is CATRTSGSTDTQYF. The CDR3 DNA follows: TGTGCCACCAGGACTAGCGGGAGCACAGATACGCAGTATTTT.

The genes are TRBV19 and TRBJ1-6, with 10 bases aligning to TRBD1. The germline V gene has CDR1 LNHDA and CDR2 SQIVND (reference sequence). The J segment lost 10 bases and the V segment lost 6 bases, leaving 12 bases of the junction unmatched. The CDR3 has 16 residues. Written as DNA, the CDR3 is TGTGCCAGTAGGACCGGGACAGGGGTTGACGGCTCACCCCTCCACTTT. Translation gives CASRTGTGVDGSPLHF.

This rearrangement joins TRBV15 to TRBJ1-4; 11 bases are shared with TRBD1. The V segment lost 0 bases and the J segment 7 bases; nucleotides outside the gene matches: 7. This CDR3 is built from 17 residues. Germline V lookup: CDR1 LNHNV, CDR2 YYDKDF (reference sequence). CDR3: CATSRDYSGQGVEKLFF. In DNA form, the CDR3 reads TGTGCCACCAGCAGAGATTATTCGGGACAGGGGGTTGAAAAACTGTTTTTT.

The CDR3 is CAIKEGAENSPLHF. The CDR3 DNA follows: TGTGCCATCAAGGAAGGGGCGGAAAATTCACCCCTCCACTTT. The chain links TRBV10-3 to TRBJ1-6, with D possibly being TRBD1 (5 bases). Germline V gene sequence: CDR1 ENHRY, CDR2 SYGVKD. The CDR3 consists of 14 residues. Between the trimmed V and J ends, which lost 7 bases and 7 bases, there was a span of 14 bases.

A remark on this clone: Other DNA sequences in this specimen translate into the identical CDR3. The chain employs TRBV5-1 and TRBJ2-3, with 14 positions matching TRBD2. The J segment lost 3 bases and the V segment lost 7 bases, leaving 4 bases of the junction unmatched. Looked up from germline, CDR1 is SGHRS and CDR2 is YFSETQ. The CDR3 loop spans 15 amino acids. Written as DNA, the CDR3 is TGCGCCAGCGGGACTAGCGGGAGTGGTACAGATACGCAGTATTTT. It codes for CASGTSGSGTDTQYF.

The chain has TRBV28 and TRBJ1-1; D is perhaps TRBD1 (5 bases). Trimming removed 2 bases from V and 10 bases from J, with 11 bases in between. The CDR3 sequence is 12 residues long. CDR1 is MDHEN, CDR2 SYDVKM, per germline. The CDR3 region is CASSLMGLRAFF. CDR3 sequence (DNA): TGTGCCAGCAGTTTAATGGGACTGAGAGCTTTCTTT.

This clone was detected a few times. This sequence joins TRBV27 and TRBJ2-2, with 12 nucleotides matching TRBD2. The germline gives CDR1 MNHEY, CDR2 SMNVEV (reference sequence). V shed 5 bases, J shed 6 bases, and the junction held 10 bases outside the gene matches. The CDR3 runs to 17 residues. The DNA of the CDR3 is TGTGCCAGCAGTCCTCTCAGACTAGCGGGAGTAGCCGGGGAGCTGTTTTTT. It codes for CASSPLRLAGVAGELFF.

CDR3 amino acids: CASSSQGAWYNEQFF. CDR3 DNA sequence: TGTGCCAGTAGTTCACAGGGGGCCTGGTACAATGAGCAGTTCTTC. The chain is built from TRBV19 and TRBJ2-1; 9 bases fit TRBD1. V dropped 5 bases and J dropped 4; count of bases not matched to a gene: 6. This CDR3 is 15 amino acids long. Germline V gene data show CDR1 as LNHDA and CDR2 as SQIVND (reference sequence).

The chain employs TRBV12-3 or TRBV12-4 and TRBJ1-4; the match to TRBD1 covers 9 bases. V lost 8 bases, J lost 6 bases, and 4 bases stayed unmatched. The CDR3 totals 13 residues. The CDR3 nucleotides are TGTGCCAGCTCCCGGACAGGGGATGAAAAACTGTTTTTT. As protein: CASSRTGDEKLFF.

The chain joins TRBV28 to TRBJ2-1, with D perhaps matching TRBD2 (6 bases). Germline CDR1 and CDR2: MDHEN and SYDVKM. The V end lost 3 bases, the J end lost 6 bases, and 12 bases lay between the germline ends. The CDR3 consists of 14 residues. The CDR3 DNA is TGTGCCAGCAGTTTTCCAGCGGGTGTCAATGAGCAGTTCTTC. It specifies CASSFPAGVNEQFF.

This sequence joins TRBV6-4 and TRBJ1-1, with D unresolved. CDR3 length: 13 residues. Per the germline V gene, CDR1 is MRHNA and CDR2 is SNTAGT. Trimming removed 3 bases at V and 4 bases at J, with 9 bases between. In nucleotides, the CDR3 is TGTGCCAGCAGTGATCAGCGGGGCACTGAAGCTTTCTTT. Its protein is CASSDQRGTEAFF.

This clone came up many times. The rearrangement uses TRBV11-1 and TRBJ2-2; D not certain. The V gene lost 5 bases and the J gene lost 4 bases, with 8 bases spanning the gap. CDR3 length: 13 residues. From germline, CDR1 is SGHAT and CDR2 FQDESV (reference sequence). In DNA form, the CDR3 reads TGTGCCAGCAGCCCCGGTCCCACCGGGGAGCTGTTTTTT. It is translated as CASSPGPTGELFF.

The genes are TRBV24-1 and TRBJ2-6; 9 bases match TRBD1. Germline V gene lookup returns CDR1 KGHDR and CDR2 SFDVKD. Germline trimming cut 6 bases from V and 2 bases from J; bases unmatched to any gene: 7. The CDR3 covers 17 residues. In nucleotides, the CDR3 is TGTGCCACCAGTAGGGGACAGGGTTATCCTGGGGCCAACGTCCTGACTTTC. Translating gives CATSRGQGYPGANVLTF.

V gene TRBV5-1 combines with J gene TRBJ1-6, with a weak D call TRBD1 (6 bases). This CDR3 spans 15 amino acids. Trimming left V 4 bases short and J 6 bases short, with 14 bases between. CDR1 and CDR2 from the germline V gene are SGHRS and YFSETQ. CDR3: CASSLGQSSNSPLHF. DNA of the CDR3: TGCGCCAGCAGCCTAGGACAGTCGAGTAATTCACCCCTCCACTTT.

The chain combines TRBV7-2 with TRBJ1-1; D possibly corresponds to TRBD1 (5 bases). CDR1 is SGHTA and CDR2 is FQGNSA in the germline V gene. This CDR3 region has 13 residues. V shed 8 bases and J shed 5 bases, with 15 bases lying between them. The CDR3: CASAGGGGTEAFF. The CDR3 nucleotides read TGTGCCAGCGCCGGGGGGGGAGGTACTGAAGCTTTCTTT.

This clone was detected only once. The chain links TRBV5-6 to TRBJ2-5; D is unresolved. Germline CDR1 SGHDT, CDR2 YYEEEE. There are 15 residues in the CDR3. Trimming cost V 5 bases and J 4 bases, with 18 bases left between them. The CDR3 sequence is CASRSLDRVPETQYF. CDR3 sequence (DNA): TGTGCCAGCAGAAGCCTCGATCGGGTACCAGAGACCCAGTACTTC.

This CDR3 reads CASSLNSYSYEQYF. CDR3 DNA sequence: TGTGCCAGCAGTTTGAACAGCTACTCCTACGAGCAGTACTTC. The chain carries TRBV27 and TRBJ2-7; D is unresolved. Germline loops: CDR1 MNHEY, CDR2 SMNVEV (reference sequence). This CDR3 has 14 residues. V gave up 3 bases and J gave up 0 bases, with 9 bases separating them.

The chain links TRBV7-2 to TRBJ2-7, with 7 bases identical to TRBD1. Germline assignment: CDR1 SGHTA and CDR2 FQGNSA. There are 14 residues in the CDR3. The V and J ends lost 5 bases and 3 bases, in that order; junction bases with no gene match: 7. The CDR3 nucleotides read TGTGCCAGCAGCGCCGGGACAGCCCTCTACGAGCAGTACTTC. It encodes CASSAGTALYEQYF.

The V gene is TRBV19, the J gene TRBJ1-6; the D gene is possibly TRBD1 (6 bases). Trimming shortened V by 6 bases and J by 5 bases, and 11 bases separated the two germline ends. The germline CDR1 and CDR2 sequences are LNHDA and SQIVND (reference sequence). The CDR3 length is 14 residues. Here the CDR3 DNA reads TGTGCCAGTAGGGGGAGACAGGATAATTCACCCCTCCACTTT. Protein sequence: CASRGRQDNSPLHF.

CDR3 coding DNA: TGCAGTGCTAGTGACAGGGGGCTAGGCTACACCTTC. This codes for CSASDRGLGYTF. The V gene is TRBV20-1, the J gene TRBJ1-2, with 10 bases lining up with TRBD1. CDR1 DFQATT and CDR2 SNEGSKA come from the germline V gene (reference sequence). This CDR3 has 12 amino acids. V was clipped by 3 bases and J by 8 bases; unmatched bases: 3.

V usage is TRBV5-1 and J usage is TRBJ1-2, with 10 positions matching TRBD1. This CDR3 has 13 amino acids. The J segment lost 5 bases and the V segment lost 4 bases, leaving 2 bases of the junction unmatched. In germline, CDR1 is SGHRS, CDR2 YFSETQ. This CDR3 is CASSQGQGYGYTF. The DNA of the CDR3 is TGCGCCAGCAGCCAGGGACAGGGGTATGGCTACACCTTC.

The rearrangement links TRBV19 to TRBJ2-7; D possibly corresponds to TRBD1 (5 bases). CDR1 is LNHDA and CDR2 is SQIVND in the germline V gene (reference sequence). The CDR3 is 13 residues long. With 6 bases removed from V and 2 bases from J, the gap between germline ends came to 11 bases. The CDR3 region has the DNA TGTGCCAGTAGCCACAGGCCCCCCTACGAGCAGTACTTC. Translation: CASSHRPPYEQYF.

This clone was detected once. The J gene is TRBJ2-3, the V gene TRBV19, with 10 bases matching TRBD2. The V gene end was trimmed by 6 bases and the J gene end by 6 bases; junction bases not matched to a gene: 12. CDR1 is LNHDA and CDR2 is SQIVND in the germline V gene (reference sequence). The CDR3 runs to 16 residues. CDR3 nucleotide sequence: TGTGCCAGTAGAAGGGAGCTAGCGGGAGTGGGGGATACGCAGTATTTT. It specifies CASRRELAGVGDTQYF. Filled out from reference TRBV19 and TRBJ2-3, the complete variable domain reads DGGITQSPKYLFRKEGQNVTLSCEQNLNHDAMYWYRQDPGQGLRLIYYSQIVNDFQKGDIAEGYSVSREKKESFPLTVTSAQKNPTAFYLCASRRELAGVGDTQYFGPGTRLTVL.

This clone was recorded a few times. The gene calls are TRBV7-8 and TRBJ2-5, with D possibly being TRBD1 (5 bases). CDR1 is SGHVS and CDR2 is FQNEAQ in the germline V gene. The CDR3 spans 14 residues. V lost 7 bases and J lost 4, with 16 bases in between. In DNA form, the CDR3 reads TGTGCCAGCACGGCAGGGTGGGAAGGAGAGACCCAGTACTTC. This codes for CASTAGWEGETQYF.

The chain is built from TRBV18 and TRBJ1-2; D possibly corresponds to TRBD1 (5 bases). Trimming took off 6 bases at V and 6 bases at J, with 29 bases between the two ends. This CDR3 is built from 18 residues. Germline loops: CDR1 KGHSH, CDR2 LQKENI. Here the CDR3 DNA reads TGTGCCAGCTCCAACAGCCGGCAGGGTATGTCGGTAGCTCATGGCTACACCTTC. Translation: CASSNSRQGMSVAHGYTF.

A few counts support this clone. The chain joins TRBV2 to TRBJ1-2; a possible D gene is TRBD1 (5 bases). This CDR3 has 14 amino acids. Trimming cost V 10 bases and J 4 bases, with 19 bases left between them. Germline V gives CDR1 SNHLY, CDR2 FYNNEI. CDR3 amino acids: CATQGRALGYGYTF. CDR3 nucleotides: TGTGCCACTCAGGGCAGGGCCCTTGGCTATGGCTACACCTTC.

A few counts support this clone. This sequence joins TRBV2 and TRBJ2-3; 8 bases agree with TRBD1. Germline V lookup: CDR1 SNHLY, CDR2 FYNNEI. This CDR3 spans 16 amino acids. V lost 6 bases, J lost 0 bases, and 8 bases stayed unmatched. The CDR3 protein is CASSPTGGFSTDTQYF. The CDR3 coding sequence is TGTGCCAGCAGCCCTACAGGGGGATTTAGCACAGATACGCAGTATTTT. The variable domain in full, with the rest retrieved from reference TRBV2 and TRBJ2-3, is EPEVTQTPSHQVTQMGQEVILRCVPISNHLYFYWYRQILGQKVEFLVSFYNNEISEKSEIFDDQFSVERPDGSNFTLKIRSTKLEDSAMYFCASSPTGGFSTDTQYFGPGTRLTVL.

The genes are TRBV5-1 and TRBJ2-5; tentative D call: TRBD2 (6 bases). The CDR3 runs 15 residues. Trimming left V 0 bases short and J 4 bases short, with 13 bases between. The germline V gene has CDR1 SGHRS and CDR2 YFSETQ. CDR3 in amino acids: CASSLVRGSGETQYF. CDR3 bases: TGCGCCAGCAGCTTGGTTCGGGGGTCGGGAGAGACCCAGTACTTC.